The 23 T cell receptor beta chains given below trace back to one sample, sequenced in a study of blood T cell repertoires in COVID-19 (dated by TCRdb to 2020 to 2022). The method was the immunoSEQ multiplex PCR assay. TCRdb re-hosts the immuneACCESS table, in-frame sequences only. Its copies lack some clones; in the studies checked, an unresolved V gene accounts for under half of them, and the cause for the rest is not known. This sample comprises more than 200,000 clones, about nine tenths of them detected only once. The ten biggest clones cover about 1.7% of the sample. Sequencing was carried out using peripheral blood. Every receptor here comes from a man between 65 and 85 years old with acute or convalescent COVID-19.

The J gene is TRBJ2-3, the V gene TRBV27; 9 bases match TRBD1. J lost 5 bases, V lost 8 bases, and 8 bases had no gene match. The CDR3 totals 14 residues. From germline, CDR1 is MNHEY and CDR2 SMNVEV (reference sequence). The DNA of the CDR3 is TGTGCCAGCCGTTACAGGGGGCAAGGAGATACGCAGTATTTT. The encoded protein is CASRYRGQGDTQYF.

CDR3 sequence: CATRTGSSYEQYF. The CDR3 bases are TGCGCCACCAGGACAGGAAGCTCCTACGAGCAGTACTTC. The chain recombines TRBV10-1 with TRBJ2-7; 7 nucleotides match TRBD1. From germline, CDR1 is WNHNN and CDR2 SYGVQD (reference sequence). With 10 bases clipped from V and 0 bases from J, the junction kept 6 bases outside the gene matches. CDR3 length equals 13 residues.

Comments on this clone: Other nucleotide sequences in the sample specify the same CDR3. The chain joins TRBV18 to TRBJ2-5; D is unresolved. V dropped 2 bases and J dropped 2 bases, with 6 bases sitting between them. CDR1 and CDR2 (germline): KGHSH, LQKENI. The CDR3 sequence is 13 residues long. The CDR3 DNA reads as TGTGCCAGCTCACCAGACTCACAAGAGACCCAGTACTTC. This sequence encodes CASSPDSQETQYF.

The V gene is TRBV5-8, the J gene TRBJ2-2, with a possible D match to TRBD2 (5 bases). The V end lost 4 bases, the J end lost 6 bases, and 16 bases lay between the germline ends. This CDR3 has 15 residues. Germline loops: CDR1 SGHTS, CDR2 YDEGEE. The CDR3 coding sequence is TGTGCCAGCAGCCAGCGGAGCCATTCGGCCGGGGAGCTGTTTTTT. It specifies CASSQRSHSAGELFF.

Here the CDR3 DNA reads TGTGCCAGCAGTCCCCACCGGGGGACAGGGGGCATCCAGCCCCAGCATTTT. Translated: CASSPHRGTGGIQPQHF. The genes are TRBV27 and TRBJ1-5; 12 positions match TRBD1. The CDR3 covers 17 residues. V lost 5 bases and J lost 7; bases outside the gene matches: 12. Germline loops: CDR1 MNHEY, CDR2 SMNVEV (reference sequence).

This rearrangement joins TRBV5-1 to TRBJ2-7, with TRBD2 matching 14 bases. CDR1 is SGHRS and CDR2 is YFSETQ in the germline V gene. This CDR3 spans 17 amino acids. Germline trimming cut 1 base from V and 2 bases from J; bases unmatched to any gene: 5. The CDR3 protein is CASSLYVTSGRAYEQYF. DNA for the CDR3: TGCGCCAGCAGCTTGTATGTGACTAGCGGGAGGGCCTACGAGCAGTACTTC. Variable domain in full (rest from reference TRBV5-1 and TRBJ2-7): KAGVTQTPRYLIKTRGQQVTLSCSPISGHRSVSWYQQTPGQGLQFLFEYFSETQRNKGNFPGRFSGRQFSNSRSEMNVSTLELGDSALYLCASSLYVTSGRAYEQYFGPGTRLTVT.

This chain uses TRBV5-1 with TRBJ2-7; no definite D call. CDR3 size: 13 residues. Germline-derived CDR1 and CDR2 are SGHRS and YFSETQ. Trimming shortened V by 2 bases and J by 4 bases, and 10 bases separated the two germline ends. The CDR3 bases are TGCGCCAGCAGCTTCGAGGCGGAGTACGAGCAGTACTTC. Protein product: CASSFEAEYEQYF.

The gene calls are TRBV4-1 and TRBJ2-3; 10 bases match TRBD2. Germline loops: CDR1 MGHRA, CDR2 YSYEKL. The CDR3 is made up of 17 amino acids. The trim removed 0 bases at V and 8 bases at J, leaving 11 bases unmatched. The CDR3 nucleotides are TGCGCCAGCAGCCAAGATGGAAGCGGGAGGGCCCCGGGTACGCAGTATTTT. Its translation: CASSQDGSGRAPGTQYF.

The chain is built from TRBV6-2 or TRBV6-3 and TRBJ2-1, with 12 bases lining up with TRBD2. CDR3 size: 18 residues. V was pared by 3 bases and J by 9 bases, with 15 bases of the junction left unmatched. CDR1 and CDR2 from the germline V gene are MNHEY and SVGEGT. CDR3 protein: CASSYHPRTSGDPLEQFF. The CDR3 DNA reads as TGTGCCAGCAGTTATCACCCCCGGACTAGCGGGGACCCTCTTGAGCAGTTCTTC.

V gene TRBV2 combines with J gene TRBJ2-7; the D gene is possibly TRBD2 (5 bases). This CDR3 contains 15 residues. Trimming left V 3 bases short and J 0 bases short, with 12 bases between. Germline CDR1 is SNHLY and CDR2 is FYNNEI. The CDR3 spells CASSEAPRGSYEQYF. The CDR3 coding sequence is TGTGCCAGCAGTGAGGCCCCTCGGGGCTCCTACGAGCAGTACTTC.

This clone was counted only a few times. This chain connects TRBV6-5 to TRBJ2-7; maybe TRBD2 (5 bases). This CDR3 region has 13 residues. Trimming left V 6 bases short and J 2 bases short, with 11 bases between. Germline CDR1 and CDR2: MNHEY and SVGAGI. The CDR3 loop is CASREVSPYEQYF. DNA of the CDR3: TGTGCCAGCAGGGAGGTTAGCCCCTACGAGCAGTACTTC.

This sequence joins TRBV7-9 and TRBJ2-7; D call uncertain. Germline-derived CDR1 and CDR2 are SEHNR and FQNEAQ (reference sequence). The CDR3 is made up of 13 amino acids. The germline V and J ends were trimmed by 1 base and 7 bases, with 11 bases remaining between them. The CDR3 reads CASSLELPTEQYF. Here the CDR3 DNA reads TGTGCCAGCAGCTTAGAATTACCTACGGAGCAGTACTTC.

This clone appeared a few times. The gene calls are TRBV25-1 and TRBJ1-2, with TRBD1 matching over 7 bases. The CDR3 has 14 residues. Germline CDR1 MGHDK, CDR2 SYGVNS. Germline trimming cut 2 bases from V and 2 bases from J; bases unmatched to any gene: 2. CDR3 coding DNA: TGTGCCAGCAGTGAAGGGACAGAGAACTATGGCTACACCTTC. Translation gives CASSEGTENYGYTF.

This chain uses TRBV5-8 with TRBJ2-3, with D maybe TRBD2 (5 bases). Trimming removed 0 bases at V and 3 bases at J, with 8 bases between. In germline, CDR1 is SGHTS, CDR2 YDEGEE. This CDR3 is built from 14 residues. CDR3 in DNA: TGTGCCAGCAGCTTGGAGAGCGGAACAGATACGCAGTATTTT. Its translation is CASSLESGTDTQYF.

This clone has more than one count but fewer than ten. The chain has TRBV3-1 (or the pseudogene TRBV3-2) and TRBJ2-3; tentatively, D is TRBD2 (6 bases). Looked up from germline, CDR1 is LGHDT and CDR2 is YNNKEL (reference sequence). There are 13 residues in the CDR3. V was cut by 3 bases and J by 4 bases, with 8 bases left in between. CDR3 region: CASSHGTADTQYF. As DNA, the CDR3 is TGTGCCAGCAGCCACGGGACTGCAGATACGCAGTATTTT.

A few counts support this clone. V is TRBV10-3 and J is TRBJ2-5, with 12 bases fitting TRBD1. The CDR3 runs 14 residues. Trimming at V came to 11 bases and at J to 4 bases, leaving 8 bases not matched to a gene. CDR1 and CDR2 (germline): ENHRY, SYGVKD. The CDR3 spells CAVAGTGGRETQYF. In nucleotides, the CDR3 is TGTGCCGTCGCCGGGACAGGGGGCCGAGAGACCCAGTACTTC.

The chain couples TRBV5-1 to TRBJ1-1, with 9 bases lining up with TRBD1. The CDR3 covers 15 residues. Germline V gives CDR1 SGHRS, CDR2 YFSETQ. With V trimmed by 0 bases and J by 4 bases, 4 bases remained unmatched. The CDR3 region is CASSLGPGQGTEAFF. In nucleotides, the CDR3 is TGCGCCAGCAGCTTGGGACCGGGACAGGGCACTGAAGCTTTCTTT.

CDR3 amino acids: CASSVGTSGWGTDTQYF. CDR3 DNA sequence: TGTGCCAGCAGCGTAGGAACTAGCGGGTGGGGAACAGATACGCAGTATTTT. V usage is TRBV9 and J usage is TRBJ2-3; 9 bases are a match to TRBD2. Trimming cost V 0 bases and J 3 bases; bases outside gene matches: 8. The germline V gene encodes CDR1 SGDLS and CDR2 YYNGEE. The CDR3 is 17 amino acids.

Details on this clone: The identical CDR3 is also encoded by other nucleotide sequences in the sample. The chain has TRBV5-1 and TRBJ1-4; D may be TRBD1 (5 bases). The length of the CDR3 is 15 residues. The V gene lost 0 bases and the J gene lost 2 bases, with 8 bases spanning the gap. CDR1 and CDR2 from the germline V gene are SGHRS and YFSETQ. CDR3: CASSLAGGTNEKLFF. The DNA for the CDR3 is TGCGCCAGCAGCTTGGCCGGGGGGACTAATGAAAAACTGTTTTTT.

This clone was picked up a small number of times. A read error may account for a junction end that differs from germline. The chain carries TRBV6-5 and TRBJ2-1, with D uncertain. CDR1 and CDR2 (germline): MNHEY, SVGAGI. The CDR3 has 12 residues. Here the CDR3 DNA reads TGTGCCAGCAGTCCCAAGCCAGGTCGTTGGGTCTTC. This gives the protein CASSPKPGRWVF.

The chain employs TRBV6-1 and TRBJ2-1, with D possibly TRBD2 on 6 matching bases. The length of the CDR3 is 13 residues. Trimming pared 3 bases from V and 9 bases from J, leaving 12 bases between. CDR1 and CDR2 from the germline V gene are MNHNS and SASEGT. The CDR3 reads CASSESWDFEQFF. For the CDR3, the DNA is TGTGCCAGCAGTGAGTCGTGGGACTTTGAGCAGTTCTTC.

This chain links TRBV15 with TRBJ2-1, with D maybe TRBD1 (5 bases). V lost 1 base, J lost 5 bases, and 6 bases lay in between. Germline CDR1 and CDR2: LNHNV and YYDKDF (reference sequence). CDR3 length: 13 amino acids. The CDR3 nucleotides are TGTGCCACCAGCAGAGGACAGAACAATGAGCAGTTCTTC. It translates to CATSRGQNNEQFF.

The V call is TRBV5-1, the J call TRBJ1-3; 9 bases are shared with TRBD1. V gave up 3 bases and J gave up 0 bases; unmatched junction bases: 4. The CDR3 runs to 16 residues. The germline V gene has CDR1 SGHRS and CDR2 YFSETQ. The CDR3 DNA reads TGCGCCAGCAGCTCCGGGACAGGGAGCTCTGGAAACACCATATATTTT. Its translation is CASSSGTGSSGNTIYF.